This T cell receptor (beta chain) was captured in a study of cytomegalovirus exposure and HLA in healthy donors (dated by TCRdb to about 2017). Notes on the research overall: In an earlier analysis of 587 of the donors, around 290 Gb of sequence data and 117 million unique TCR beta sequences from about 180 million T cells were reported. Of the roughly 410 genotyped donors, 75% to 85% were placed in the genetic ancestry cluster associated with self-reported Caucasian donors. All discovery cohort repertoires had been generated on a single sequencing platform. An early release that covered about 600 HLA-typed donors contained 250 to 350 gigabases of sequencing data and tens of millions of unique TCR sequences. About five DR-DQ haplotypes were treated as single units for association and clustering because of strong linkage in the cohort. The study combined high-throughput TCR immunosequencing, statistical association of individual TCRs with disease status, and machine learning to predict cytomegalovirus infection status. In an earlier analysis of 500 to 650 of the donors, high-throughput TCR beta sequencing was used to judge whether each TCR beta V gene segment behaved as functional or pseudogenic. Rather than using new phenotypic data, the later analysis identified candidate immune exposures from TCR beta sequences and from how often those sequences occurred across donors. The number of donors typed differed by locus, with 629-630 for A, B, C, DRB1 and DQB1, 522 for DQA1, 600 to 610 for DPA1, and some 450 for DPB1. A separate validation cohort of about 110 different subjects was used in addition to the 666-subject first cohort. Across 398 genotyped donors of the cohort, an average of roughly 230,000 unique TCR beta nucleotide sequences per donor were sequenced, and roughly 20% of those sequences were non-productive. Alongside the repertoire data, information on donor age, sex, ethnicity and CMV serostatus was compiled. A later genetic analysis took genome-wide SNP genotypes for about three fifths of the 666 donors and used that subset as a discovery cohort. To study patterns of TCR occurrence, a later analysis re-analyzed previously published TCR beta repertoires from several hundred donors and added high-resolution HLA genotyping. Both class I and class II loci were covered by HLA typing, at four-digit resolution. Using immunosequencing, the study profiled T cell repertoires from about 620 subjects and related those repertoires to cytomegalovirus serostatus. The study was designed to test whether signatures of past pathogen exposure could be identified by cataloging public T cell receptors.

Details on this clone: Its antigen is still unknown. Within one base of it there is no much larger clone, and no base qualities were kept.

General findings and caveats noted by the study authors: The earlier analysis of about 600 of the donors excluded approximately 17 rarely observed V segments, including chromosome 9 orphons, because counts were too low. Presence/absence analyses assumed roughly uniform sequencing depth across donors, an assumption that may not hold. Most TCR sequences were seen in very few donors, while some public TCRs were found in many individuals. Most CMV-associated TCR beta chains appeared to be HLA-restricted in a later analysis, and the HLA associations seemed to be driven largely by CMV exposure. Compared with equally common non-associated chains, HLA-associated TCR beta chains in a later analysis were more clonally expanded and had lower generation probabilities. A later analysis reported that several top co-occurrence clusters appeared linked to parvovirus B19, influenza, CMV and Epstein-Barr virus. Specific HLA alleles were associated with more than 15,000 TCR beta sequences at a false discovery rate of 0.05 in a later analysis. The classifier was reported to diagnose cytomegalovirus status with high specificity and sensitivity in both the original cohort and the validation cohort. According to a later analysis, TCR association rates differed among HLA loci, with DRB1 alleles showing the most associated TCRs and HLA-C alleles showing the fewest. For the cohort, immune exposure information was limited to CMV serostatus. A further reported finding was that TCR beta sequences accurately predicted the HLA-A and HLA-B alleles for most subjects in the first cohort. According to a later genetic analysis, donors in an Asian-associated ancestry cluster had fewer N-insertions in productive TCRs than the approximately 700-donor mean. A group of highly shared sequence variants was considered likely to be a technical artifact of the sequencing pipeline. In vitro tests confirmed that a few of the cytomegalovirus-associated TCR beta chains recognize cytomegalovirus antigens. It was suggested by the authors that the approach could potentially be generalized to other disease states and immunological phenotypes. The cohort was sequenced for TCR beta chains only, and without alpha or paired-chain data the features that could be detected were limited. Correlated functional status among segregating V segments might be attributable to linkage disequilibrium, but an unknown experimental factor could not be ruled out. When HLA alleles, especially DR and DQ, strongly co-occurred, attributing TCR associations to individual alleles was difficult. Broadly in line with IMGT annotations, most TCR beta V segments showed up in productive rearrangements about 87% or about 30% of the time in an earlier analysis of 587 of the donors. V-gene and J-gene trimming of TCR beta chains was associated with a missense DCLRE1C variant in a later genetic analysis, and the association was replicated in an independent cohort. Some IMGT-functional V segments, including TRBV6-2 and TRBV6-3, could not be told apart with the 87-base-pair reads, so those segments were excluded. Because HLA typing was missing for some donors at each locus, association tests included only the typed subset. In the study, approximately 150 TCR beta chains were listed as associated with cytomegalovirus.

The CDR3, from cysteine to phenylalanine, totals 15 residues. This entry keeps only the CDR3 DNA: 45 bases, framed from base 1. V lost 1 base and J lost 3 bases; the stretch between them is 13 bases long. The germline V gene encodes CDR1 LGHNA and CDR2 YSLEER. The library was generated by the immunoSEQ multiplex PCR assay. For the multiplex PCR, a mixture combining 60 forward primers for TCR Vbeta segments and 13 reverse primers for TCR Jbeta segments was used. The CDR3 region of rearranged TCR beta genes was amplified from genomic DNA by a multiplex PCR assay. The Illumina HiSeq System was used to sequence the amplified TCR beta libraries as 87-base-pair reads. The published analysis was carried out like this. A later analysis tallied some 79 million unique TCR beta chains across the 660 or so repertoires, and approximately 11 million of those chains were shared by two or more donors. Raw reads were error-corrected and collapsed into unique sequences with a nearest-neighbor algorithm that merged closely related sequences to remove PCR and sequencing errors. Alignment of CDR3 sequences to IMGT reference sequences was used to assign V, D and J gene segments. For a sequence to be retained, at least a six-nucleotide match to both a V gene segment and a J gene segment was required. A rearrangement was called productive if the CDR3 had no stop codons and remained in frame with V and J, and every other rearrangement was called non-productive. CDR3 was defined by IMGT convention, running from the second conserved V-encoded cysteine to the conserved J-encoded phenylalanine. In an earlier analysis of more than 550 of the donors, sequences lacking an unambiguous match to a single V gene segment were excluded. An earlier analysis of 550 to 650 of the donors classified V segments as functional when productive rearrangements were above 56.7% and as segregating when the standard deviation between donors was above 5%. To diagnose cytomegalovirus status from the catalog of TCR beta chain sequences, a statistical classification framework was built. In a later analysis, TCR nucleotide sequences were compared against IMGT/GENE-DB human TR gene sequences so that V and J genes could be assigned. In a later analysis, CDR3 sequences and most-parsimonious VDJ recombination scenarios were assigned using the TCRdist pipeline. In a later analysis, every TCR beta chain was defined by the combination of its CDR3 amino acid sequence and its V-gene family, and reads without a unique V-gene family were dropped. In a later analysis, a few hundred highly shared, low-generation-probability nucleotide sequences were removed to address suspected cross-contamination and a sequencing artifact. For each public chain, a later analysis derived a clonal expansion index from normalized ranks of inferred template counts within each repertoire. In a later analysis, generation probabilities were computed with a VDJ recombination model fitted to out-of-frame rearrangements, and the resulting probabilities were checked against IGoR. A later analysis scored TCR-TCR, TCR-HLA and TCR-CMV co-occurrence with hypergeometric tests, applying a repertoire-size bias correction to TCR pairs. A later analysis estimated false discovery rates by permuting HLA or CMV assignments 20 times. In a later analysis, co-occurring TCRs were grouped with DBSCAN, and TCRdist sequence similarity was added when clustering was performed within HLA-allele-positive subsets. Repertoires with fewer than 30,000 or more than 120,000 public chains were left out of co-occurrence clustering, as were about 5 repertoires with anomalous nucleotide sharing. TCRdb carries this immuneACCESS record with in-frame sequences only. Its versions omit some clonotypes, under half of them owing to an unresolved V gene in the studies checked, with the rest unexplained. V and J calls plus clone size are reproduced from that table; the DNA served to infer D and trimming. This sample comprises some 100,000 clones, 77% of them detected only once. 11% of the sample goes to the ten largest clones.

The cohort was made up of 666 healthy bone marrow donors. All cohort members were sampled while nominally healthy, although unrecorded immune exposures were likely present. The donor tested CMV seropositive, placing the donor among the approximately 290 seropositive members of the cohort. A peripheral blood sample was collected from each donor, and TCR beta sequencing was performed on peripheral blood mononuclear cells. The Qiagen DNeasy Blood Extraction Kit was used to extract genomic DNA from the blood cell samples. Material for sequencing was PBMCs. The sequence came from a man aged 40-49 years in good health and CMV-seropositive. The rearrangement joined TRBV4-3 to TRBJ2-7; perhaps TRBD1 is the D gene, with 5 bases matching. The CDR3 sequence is CASSQGRGRNYEQYF. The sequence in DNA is TGCGCCAGCAGCCAAGGTAGGGGAAGAAACTACGAGCAGTACTTC.